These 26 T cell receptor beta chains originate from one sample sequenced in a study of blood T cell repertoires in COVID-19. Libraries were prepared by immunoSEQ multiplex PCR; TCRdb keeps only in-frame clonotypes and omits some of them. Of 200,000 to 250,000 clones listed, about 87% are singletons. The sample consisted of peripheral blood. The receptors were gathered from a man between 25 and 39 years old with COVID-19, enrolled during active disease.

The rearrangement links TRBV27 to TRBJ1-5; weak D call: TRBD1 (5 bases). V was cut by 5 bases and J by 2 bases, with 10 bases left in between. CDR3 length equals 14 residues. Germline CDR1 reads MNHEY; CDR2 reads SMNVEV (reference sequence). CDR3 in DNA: TGTGCCAGCAGTCATCAGGGTGGCAATCAGCCCCAGCATTTT. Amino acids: CASSHQGGNQPQHF.

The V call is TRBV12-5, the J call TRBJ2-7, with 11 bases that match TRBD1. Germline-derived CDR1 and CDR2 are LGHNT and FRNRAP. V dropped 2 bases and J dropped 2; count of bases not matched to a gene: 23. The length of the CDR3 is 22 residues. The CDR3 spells CASGLSELPHRDRGFRPYEQYF. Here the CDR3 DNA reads TGTGCTAGTGGTTTGTCTGAATTACCGCACCGGGACAGGGGGTTTCGCCCCTACGAGCAGTACTTC.

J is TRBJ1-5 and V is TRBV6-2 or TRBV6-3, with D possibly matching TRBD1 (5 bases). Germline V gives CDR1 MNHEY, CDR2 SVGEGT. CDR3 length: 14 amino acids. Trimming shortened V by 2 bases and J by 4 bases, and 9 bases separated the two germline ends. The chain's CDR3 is CASSYGGTNQPQHF. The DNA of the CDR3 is TGTGCCAGCAGTTACGGCGGGACGAATCAGCCCCAGCATTTT.

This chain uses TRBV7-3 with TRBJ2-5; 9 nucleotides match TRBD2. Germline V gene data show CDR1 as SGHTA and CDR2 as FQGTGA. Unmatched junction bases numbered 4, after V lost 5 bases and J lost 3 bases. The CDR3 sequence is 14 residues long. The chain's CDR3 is CASSNRGGEETQYF. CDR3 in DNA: TGTGCCAGCAGCAATCGCGGGGGGGAAGAGACCCAGTACTTC.

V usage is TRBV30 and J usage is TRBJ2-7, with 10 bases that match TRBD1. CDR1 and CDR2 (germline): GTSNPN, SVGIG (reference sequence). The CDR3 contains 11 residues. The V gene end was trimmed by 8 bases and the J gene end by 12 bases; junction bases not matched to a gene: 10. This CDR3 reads CARPGTGALYF. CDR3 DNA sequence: TGTGCCCGACCCGGGACAGGGGCCTTGTACTTC.

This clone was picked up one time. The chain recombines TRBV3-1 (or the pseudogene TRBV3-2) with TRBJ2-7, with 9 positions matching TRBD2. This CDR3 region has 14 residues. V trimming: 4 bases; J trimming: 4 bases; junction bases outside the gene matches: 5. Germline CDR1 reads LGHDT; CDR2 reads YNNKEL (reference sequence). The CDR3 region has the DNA TGTGCCAGCAGCCTCACTAGCGGGTATTACGAGCAGTACTTC. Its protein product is CASSLTSGYYEQYF.

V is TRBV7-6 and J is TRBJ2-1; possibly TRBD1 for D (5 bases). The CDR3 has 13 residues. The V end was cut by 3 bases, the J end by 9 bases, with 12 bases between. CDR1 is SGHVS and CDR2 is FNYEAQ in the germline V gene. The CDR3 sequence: CASSLSGPLEQFF. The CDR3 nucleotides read TGTGCCAGCAGCTTGTCAGGGCCCCTTGAGCAGTTCTTC.

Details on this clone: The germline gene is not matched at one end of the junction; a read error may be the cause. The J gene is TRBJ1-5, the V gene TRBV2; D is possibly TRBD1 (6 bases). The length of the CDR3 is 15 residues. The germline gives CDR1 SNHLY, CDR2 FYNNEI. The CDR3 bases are TGTGCCAGCAGGGAAGACAGGTTGAGCAATCAGCCCCAGCATTTT. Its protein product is CASREDRLSNQPQHF.

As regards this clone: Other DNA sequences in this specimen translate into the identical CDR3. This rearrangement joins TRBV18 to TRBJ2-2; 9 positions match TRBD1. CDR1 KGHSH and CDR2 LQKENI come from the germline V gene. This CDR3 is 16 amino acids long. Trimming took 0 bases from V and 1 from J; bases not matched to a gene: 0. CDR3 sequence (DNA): TGTGCCAGCTCACCACCGGGACAGGGGAACACCGGGGAGCTGTTTTTT. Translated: CASSPPGQGNTGELFF.

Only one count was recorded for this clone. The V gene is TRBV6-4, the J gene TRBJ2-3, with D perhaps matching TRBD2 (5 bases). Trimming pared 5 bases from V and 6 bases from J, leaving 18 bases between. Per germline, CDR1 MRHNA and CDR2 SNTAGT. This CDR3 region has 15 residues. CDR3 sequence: CASSRTRSDLDTQYF. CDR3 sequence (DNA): TGTGCCAGCAGTCGGACTCGTAGTGATTTGGATACGCAGTATTTT.

The CDR3 sequence: CASSRDITDTQYF. CDR3 in DNA: TGTGCCAGCAGCCGGGACATCACAGATACGCAGTATTTT. The rearrangement joins TRBV7-3 to TRBJ2-3; possibly TRBD1 for D (6 bases). The CDR3 covers 13 residues. Between the trimmed V and J ends, which lost 5 bases and 2 bases, there was a span of 8 bases. Germline lookup yields CDR1 SGHTA and CDR2 FQGTGA.

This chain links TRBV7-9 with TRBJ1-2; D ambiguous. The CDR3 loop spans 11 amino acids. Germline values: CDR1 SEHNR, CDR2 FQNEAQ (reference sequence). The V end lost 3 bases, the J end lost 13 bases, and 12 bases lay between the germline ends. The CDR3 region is CASSFPVPPTF. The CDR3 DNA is TGTGCCAGCAGCTTCCCCGTCCCCCCCACCTTC.

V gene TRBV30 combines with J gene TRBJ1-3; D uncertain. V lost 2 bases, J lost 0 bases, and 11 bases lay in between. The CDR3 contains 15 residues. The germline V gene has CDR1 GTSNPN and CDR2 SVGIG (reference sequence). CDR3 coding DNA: TGTGCCTGGAGTACCGCGGCCCACTCTGGAAACACCATATATTTT. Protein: CAWSTAAHSGNTIYF.

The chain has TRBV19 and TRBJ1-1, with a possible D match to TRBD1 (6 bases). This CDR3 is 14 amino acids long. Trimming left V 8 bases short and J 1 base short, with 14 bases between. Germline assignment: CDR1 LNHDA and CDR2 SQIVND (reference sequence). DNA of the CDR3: TGTGCCAGTCGGGTGGGGGACACGAACACTGAAGCTTTCTTT. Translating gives CASRVGDTNTEAFF.

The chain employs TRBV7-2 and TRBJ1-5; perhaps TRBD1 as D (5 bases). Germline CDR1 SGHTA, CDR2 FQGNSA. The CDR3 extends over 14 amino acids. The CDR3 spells CGRPLTGCNQPQHF. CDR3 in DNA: TGTGGCAGACCCCTTACAGGCTGCAATCAGCCCCAGCATTTT.

This CDR3 is CASSWGTGLEKLFF. Written as DNA, the CDR3 is TGTGCCAGCAGTTGGGGGACAGGCCTCGAAAAACTGTTTTTT. The V call is TRBV28, the J call TRBJ1-4; 8 bases are a match to TRBD1. V lost 4 bases to trimming and J lost 8 bases; unmatched junction nucleotides: 6. The germline V gene encodes CDR1 MDHEN and CDR2 SYDVKM. This CDR3 comprises 14 residues.

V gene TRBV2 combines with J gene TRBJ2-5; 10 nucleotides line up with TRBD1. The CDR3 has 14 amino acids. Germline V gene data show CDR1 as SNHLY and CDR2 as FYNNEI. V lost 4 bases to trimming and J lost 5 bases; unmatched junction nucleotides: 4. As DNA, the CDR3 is TGTGCCAGCAGTGGACAGGGGGCAAGGGAGACCCAGTACTTC. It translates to CASSGQGARETQYF.

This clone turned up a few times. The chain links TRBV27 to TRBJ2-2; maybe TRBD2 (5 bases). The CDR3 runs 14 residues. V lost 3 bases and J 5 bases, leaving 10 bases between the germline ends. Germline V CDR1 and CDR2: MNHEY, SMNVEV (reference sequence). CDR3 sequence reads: CASSLASWTGELFF. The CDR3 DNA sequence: TGTGCCAGCAGTTTGGCTAGCTGGACCGGGGAGCTGTTTTTT.

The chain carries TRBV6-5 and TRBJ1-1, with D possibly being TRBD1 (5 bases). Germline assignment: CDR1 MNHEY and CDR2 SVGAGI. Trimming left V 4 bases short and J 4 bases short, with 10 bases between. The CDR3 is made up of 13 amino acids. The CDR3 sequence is CASSFGRATEAFF. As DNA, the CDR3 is TGTGCCAGCAGTTTCGGCAGGGCCACTGAAGCTTTCTTT.

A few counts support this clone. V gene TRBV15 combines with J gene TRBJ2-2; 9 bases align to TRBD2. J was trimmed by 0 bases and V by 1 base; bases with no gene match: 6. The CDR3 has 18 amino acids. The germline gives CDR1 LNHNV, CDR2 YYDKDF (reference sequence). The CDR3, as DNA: TGTGCCACCAGCAGAGTTAATAGCGGGGGAGCGAACACCGGGGAGCTGTTTTTT. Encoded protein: CATSRVNSGGANTGELFF.

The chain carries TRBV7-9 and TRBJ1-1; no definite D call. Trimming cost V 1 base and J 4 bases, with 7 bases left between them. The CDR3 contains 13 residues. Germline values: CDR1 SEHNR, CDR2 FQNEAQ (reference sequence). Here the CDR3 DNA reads TGTGCCAGCAGCTTAGGGGAGAGCACTGAAGCTTTCTTT. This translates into CASSLGESTEAFF.

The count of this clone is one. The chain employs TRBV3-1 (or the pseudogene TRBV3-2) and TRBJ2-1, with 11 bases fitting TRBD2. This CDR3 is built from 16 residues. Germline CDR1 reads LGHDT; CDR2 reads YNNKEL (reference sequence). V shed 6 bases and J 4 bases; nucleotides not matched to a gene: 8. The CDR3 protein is CASRVTSGGIYNEQFF. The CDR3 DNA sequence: TGTGCCAGCAGAGTCACTAGCGGGGGTATATACAATGAGCAGTTCTTC.

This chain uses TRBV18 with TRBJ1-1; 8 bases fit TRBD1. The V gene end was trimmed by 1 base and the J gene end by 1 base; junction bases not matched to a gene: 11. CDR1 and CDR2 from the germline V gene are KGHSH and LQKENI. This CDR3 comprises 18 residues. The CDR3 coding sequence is TGTGCCAGCTCACCACGGTCACAGGGGGAAGTGGGGAACACTGAAGCTTTCTTT. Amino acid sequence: CASSPRSQGEVGNTEAFF.

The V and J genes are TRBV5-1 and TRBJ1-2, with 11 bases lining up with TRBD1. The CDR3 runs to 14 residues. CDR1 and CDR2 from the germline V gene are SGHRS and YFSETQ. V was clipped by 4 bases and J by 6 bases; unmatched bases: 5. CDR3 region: CASSTGQGADGYTF. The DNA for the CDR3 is TGCGCCAGCAGCACCGGACAGGGGGCAGATGGCTACACCTTC.

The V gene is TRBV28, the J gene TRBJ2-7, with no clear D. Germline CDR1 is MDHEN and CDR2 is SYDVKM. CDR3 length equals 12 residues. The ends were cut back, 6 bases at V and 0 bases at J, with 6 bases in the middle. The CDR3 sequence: CASSQYSYEQYF. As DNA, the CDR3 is TGTGCCAGCAGCCAGTACTCCTACGAGCAGTACTTC.

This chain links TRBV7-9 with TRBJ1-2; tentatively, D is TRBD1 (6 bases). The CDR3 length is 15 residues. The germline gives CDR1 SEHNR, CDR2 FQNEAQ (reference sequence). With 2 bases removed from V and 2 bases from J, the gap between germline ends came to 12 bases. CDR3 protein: CASSLKSGANYGYTF. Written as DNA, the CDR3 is TGTGCCAGCAGCTTAAAATCAGGGGCCAACTATGGCTACACCTTC.